This TCR beta chain was recovered during a study of CD8 T cells in ankylosing spondylitis. Study-wide findings and caveats: Reportedly, disease-linked clones are significantly enriched in ankylosing spondylitis patients' matched synovial fluid. The study identified a TCR beta motif of fewer than 10 highly homologous variants that appeared characteristic of ankylosing spondylitis blood. Disease-linked clones, CD8+, were relatively rare in peripheral blood.

The V gene's germline CDR1 is DFQATT and CDR2 SNEGSKA (reference sequence). The CDR3 covers 17 residues. Trimming cost V 0 bases and J 9 bases; bases outside gene matches: 10. Using quantitative 5'-RACE with molecular barcodes, the authors made TCR beta libraries. MiXCR, applied by TCRdb to the 5' RACE reads, yields one record per CDR3 protein. The data contain hundreds of thousands of distinct CDR3 sequences, about an eighth of them singletons. In the case of this clonotype: Its antigen is as yet unknown.

Specimen: blood, either unsorted or a sorted T cell fraction (not recorded which). This sequence joins TRBV20-1 and TRBJ2-3, with 15 nucleotides matching TRBD2. This TCR was recovered from a male donor with ankylosing spondylitis. CDR3 sequence (DNA): TGCAGTGCTAGAGACTCCGGACTAGCGGGAGGGCCGAGAACGCAGTATTTT. Translated: CSARDSGLAGGPRTQYF.